This TCR beta chain was recorded in a study of blood T cell repertoires in COVID-19. Study as a whole: Material from acute and convalescent COVID-19 was sourced from the United States, Italy and Spain. PBMCs, B-cell-depleted T cells, or T cells provided the cDNA or gDNA that made up the material.

Authors' methods: Scientists estimated how many nucleated cells there were by amplifying reference gene primers. TCRdb's table, derived via immunoSEQ multiplex PCR, lists solely in-frame clones and lacks some. The DNA was the basis for D and trimming; V, J and clone size are from that table. In the table there are 200,000 or so clones, roughly nine tenths of which are singletons. The CDR3 runs 13 residues. The germline V and J ends were trimmed by 2 bases and 4 bases, with 9 bases remaining between them. Sequences were obtained from peripheral blood. The source of this sequence is a man in his forties with active or convalescent COVID-19. This rearrangement joins TRBV12-3 or TRBV12-4 to TRBJ2-7; D may be TRBD2 (5 bases). Here the CDR3 DNA reads TGTGCCAGCAGTTTACCCCCGGGGTACGAGCAGTACTTC. Translated, it gives CASSLPPGYEQYF.